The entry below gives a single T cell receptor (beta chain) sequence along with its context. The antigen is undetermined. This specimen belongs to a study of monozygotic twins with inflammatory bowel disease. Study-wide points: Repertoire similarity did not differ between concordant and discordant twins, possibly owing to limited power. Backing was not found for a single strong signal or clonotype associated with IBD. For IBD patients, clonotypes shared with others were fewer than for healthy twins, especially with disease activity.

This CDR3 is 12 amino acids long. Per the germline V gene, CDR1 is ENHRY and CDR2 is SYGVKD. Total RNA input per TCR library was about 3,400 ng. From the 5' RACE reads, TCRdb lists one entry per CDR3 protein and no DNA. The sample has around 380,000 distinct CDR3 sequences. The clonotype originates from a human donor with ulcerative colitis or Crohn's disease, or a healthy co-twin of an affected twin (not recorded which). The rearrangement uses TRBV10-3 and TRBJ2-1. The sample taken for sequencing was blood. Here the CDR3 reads CAISPSLIEQFF.